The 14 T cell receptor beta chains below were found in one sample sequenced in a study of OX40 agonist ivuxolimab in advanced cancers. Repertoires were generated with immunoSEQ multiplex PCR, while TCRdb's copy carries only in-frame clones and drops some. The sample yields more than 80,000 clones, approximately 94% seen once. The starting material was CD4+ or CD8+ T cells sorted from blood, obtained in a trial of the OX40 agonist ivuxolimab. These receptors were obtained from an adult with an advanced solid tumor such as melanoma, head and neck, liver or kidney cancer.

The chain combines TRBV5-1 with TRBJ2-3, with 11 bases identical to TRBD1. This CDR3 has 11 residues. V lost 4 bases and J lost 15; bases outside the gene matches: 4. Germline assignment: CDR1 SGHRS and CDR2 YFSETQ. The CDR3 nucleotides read TGCGCCAGCAGCACGGACAGGGGGCAATATTTT. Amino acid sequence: CASSTDRGQYF. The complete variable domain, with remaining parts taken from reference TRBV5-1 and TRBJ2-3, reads KAGVTQTPRYLIKTRGQQVTLSCSPISGHRSVSWYQQTPGQGLQFLFEYFSETQRNKGNFPGRFSGRQFSNSRSEMNVSTLELGDSALYLCASSTDRGQYFGPGTRLTVL.

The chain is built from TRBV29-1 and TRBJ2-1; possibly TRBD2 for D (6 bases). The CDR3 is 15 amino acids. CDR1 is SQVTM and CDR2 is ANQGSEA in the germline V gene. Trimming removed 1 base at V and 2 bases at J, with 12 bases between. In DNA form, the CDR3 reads TGCAGCGTTGAAGGAGTCCCTAGCGCCTACAATGAGCAGTTCTTC. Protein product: CSVEGVPSAYNEQFF.

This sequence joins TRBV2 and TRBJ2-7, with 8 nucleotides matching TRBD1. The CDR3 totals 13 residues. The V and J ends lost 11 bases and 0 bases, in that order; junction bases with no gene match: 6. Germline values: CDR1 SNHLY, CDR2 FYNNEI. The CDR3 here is CAGSGTGSYEQYF. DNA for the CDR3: TGTGCCGGATCCGGGACAGGCTCCTACGAGCAGTACTTC.

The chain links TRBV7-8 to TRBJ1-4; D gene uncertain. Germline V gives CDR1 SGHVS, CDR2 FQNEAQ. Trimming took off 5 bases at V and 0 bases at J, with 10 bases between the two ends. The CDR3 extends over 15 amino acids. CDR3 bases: TGTGCCAGCAGCAAATCTACCGCAACTAATGAAAAACTGTTTTTT. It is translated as CASSKSTATNEKLFF.

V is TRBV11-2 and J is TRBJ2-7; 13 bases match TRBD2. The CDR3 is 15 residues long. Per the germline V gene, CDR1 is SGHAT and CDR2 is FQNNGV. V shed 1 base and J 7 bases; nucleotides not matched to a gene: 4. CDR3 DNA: TGTGCCAGCAGCTTAGGGCCGGGACTAGCGGGAGAGCAGTACTTC. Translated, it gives CASSLGPGLAGEQYF.

Written as DNA, the CDR3 is TGCAGCGTTGTAGGGGACAACTCCTACGAGCAGTACTTC. Residues: CSVVGDNSYEQYF. The chain joins TRBV29-1 to TRBJ2-7; TRBD1 might be the D (6 bases). The V and J ends lost 4 bases and 0 bases respectively, with 10 bases between them. Germline V gene lookup returns CDR1 SQVTM and CDR2 ANQGSEA. This CDR3 contains 13 residues.

CDR3 coding DNA: TGTGCCAGCAGCCAAGATTTCGGGACAGCGTACGAGCAGTACTTC. It codes for CASSQDFGTAYEQYF. V usage is TRBV4-2 and J usage is TRBJ2-7; TRBD1 aligns across 7 bases. Germline trimming cut 0 bases from V and 4 bases from J; bases unmatched to any gene: 6. Germline assignment: CDR1 LGHNA and CDR2 YNFKEQ. This CDR3 is built from 15 residues.

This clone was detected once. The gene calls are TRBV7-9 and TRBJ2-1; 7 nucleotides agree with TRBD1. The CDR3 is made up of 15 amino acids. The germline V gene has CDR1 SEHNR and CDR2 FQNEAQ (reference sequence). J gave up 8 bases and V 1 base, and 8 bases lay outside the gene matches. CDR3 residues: CASSLGQGERYEQFF. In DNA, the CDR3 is TGTGCCAGCAGCTTAGGACAGGGAGAGCGTTATGAGCAGTTCTTC.

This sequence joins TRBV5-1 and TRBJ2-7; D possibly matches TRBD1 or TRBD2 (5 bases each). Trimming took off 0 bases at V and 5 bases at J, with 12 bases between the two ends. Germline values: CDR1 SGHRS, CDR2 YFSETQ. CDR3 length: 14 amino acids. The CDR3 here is CASSLVEGPDEQYF. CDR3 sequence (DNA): TGCGCCAGCAGCTTGGTAGAGGGGCCGGACGAGCAGTACTTC.

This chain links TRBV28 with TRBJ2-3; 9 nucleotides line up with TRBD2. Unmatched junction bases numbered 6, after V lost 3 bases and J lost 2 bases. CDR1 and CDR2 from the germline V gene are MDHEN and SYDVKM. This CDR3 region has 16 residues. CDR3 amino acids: CASSLALAGFTDTQYF. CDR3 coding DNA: TGTGCCAGCAGTTTGGCGCTAGCGGGATTCACAGATACGCAGTATTTT.

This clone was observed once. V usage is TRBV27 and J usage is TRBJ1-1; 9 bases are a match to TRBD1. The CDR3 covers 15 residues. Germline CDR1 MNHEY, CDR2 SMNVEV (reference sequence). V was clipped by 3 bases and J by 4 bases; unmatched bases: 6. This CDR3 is CASSFTGGAGTEAFF. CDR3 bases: TGTGCCAGCAGTTTTACAGGGGGCGCCGGCACTGAAGCTTTCTTT.

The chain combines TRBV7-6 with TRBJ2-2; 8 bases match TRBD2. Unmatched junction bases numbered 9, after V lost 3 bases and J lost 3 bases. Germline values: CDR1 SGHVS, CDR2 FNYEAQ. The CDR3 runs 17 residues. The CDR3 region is CASSFISGGADTGELFF. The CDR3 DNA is TGTGCCAGCAGCTTCATTTCCGGGGGGGCAGACACCGGGGAGCTGTTTTTT. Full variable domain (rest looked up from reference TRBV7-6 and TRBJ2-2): GAGVSQSPRYKVTKRGQDVALRCDPISGHVSLYWYRQALGQGPEFLTYFNYEAQQDKSGLPNDRFSAERPEGSISTLTIQRTEQRDSAMYRCASSFISGGADTGELFFGEGSRLTVL.

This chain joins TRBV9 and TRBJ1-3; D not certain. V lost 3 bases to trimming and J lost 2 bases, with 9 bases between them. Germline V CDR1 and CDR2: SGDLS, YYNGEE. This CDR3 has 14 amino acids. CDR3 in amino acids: CASSDRGAGNTIYF. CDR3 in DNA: TGTGCCAGCAGCGACCGGGGAGCTGGAAACACCATATATTTT.

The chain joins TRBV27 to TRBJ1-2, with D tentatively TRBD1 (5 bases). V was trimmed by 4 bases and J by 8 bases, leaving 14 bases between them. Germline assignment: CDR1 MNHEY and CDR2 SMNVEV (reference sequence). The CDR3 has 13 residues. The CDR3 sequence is CASSSTGHHGYTF. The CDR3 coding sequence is TGTGCCAGCAGTTCCACCGGACACCACGGCTACACCTTC.